These 2 T cell receptor beta chains came from one sample sequenced in a study of T cell responses to AZD1222 COVID-19 vaccine. Generated by immunoSEQ multiplex PCR, the TCRdb table keeps only in-frame clones and is missing some. The table lists 95,000 to 110,000 clones, roughly 92% of them singletons. The sample here was peripheral blood, taken on day 0 of AZD1222 vaccination. The receptors shown here come from an adult in good health.

The V gene is TRBV21-1, the J gene TRBJ1-6; the table's TRBD1 call for D was not verified on the DNA. TRBV21-1 is shown as a pseudogene. This CDR3 region has 18 residues. The CDR3 DNA sequence: TGTGCCAGCAGCAAACGGACAGATCGAACCCCCTATAATTCACCCCTCCACTTT. Its protein product is CASSKRTDRTPYNSPLHF.

This clone was observed a handful of times. The chain is built from TRBV6-5 and TRBJ1-3; no definite D call. The CDR3 runs to 13 residues. Germline loops: CDR1 MNHEY, CDR2 SVGAGI. The germline V and J ends were trimmed by 3 bases and 4 bases, with 7 bases remaining between them. This chain's CDR3 is CASSYIPGNTIYF. CDR3 DNA: TGTGCCAGCAGTTATATACCCGGAAACACCATATATTTT.